This entry features one T cell receptor beta chain sequence. This entry belongs to a study of blood T cell repertoires in COVID-19. Germline CDR1 is WNHNN and CDR2 is SYGVQD (reference sequence). The CDR3 sequence is 14 residues long. The V end lost 0 bases, the J end lost 4 bases, and 9 bases lay between the germline ends. Assay: immunoSEQ multiplex PCR; the TCRdb copy retains only in-frame clones and omits some. The repertoire has 90,000 to 150,000 clones, 85% to 90% of them found once; the top ten carry around 9.9%. Sequencing input: peripheral blood. This chain links TRBV10-1 with TRBJ1-1; D is unclear. The sequence was obtained from an elderly man with acute or convalescent COVID-19. CDR3 loop: CASSESEGSTEAFF. In DNA form, the CDR3 reads TGCGCCAGCAGTGAGTCCGAGGGATCCACTGAAGCTTTCTTT.